Listed here are 2 T cell receptor beta chains from one sample, sequenced in a study of PD-L1 blockade in urothelial cancer. This table comes from immunoSEQ multiplex PCR, and its TCRdb copy is limited to in-frame clones, with some not included. The sample has about 63,000 clones; roughly 76% are singletons. The sample's time point: pretreatment peripheral blood. This material consisted of PBMCs, taken around atezolizumab (anti-PD-L1) treatment. The receptors were gathered from a man aged 65 to 85 with urothelial cancer.

The chain joins TRBV15 to TRBJ2-2; tentatively, D is TRBD1 (5 bases). The CDR3 spans 13 residues. The ends were cut back, 5 bases at V and 1 base at J, with 5 bases in the middle. Germline CDR1 reads LNHNV; CDR2 reads YYDKDF (reference sequence). CDR3: CATSGQNTGELFF. DNA for the CDR3: TGTGCCACCAGCGGACAGAACACCGGGGAGCTGTTTTTT.

The CDR3 bases are TGTGCCAGCAGTGAAATAGGCGGGAGGGCCTACAATGAGCAGTTCTTC. Translation gives CASSEIGGRAYNEQFF. The genes are TRBV6-1 and TRBJ2-1; 9 nucleotides line up with TRBD2. Unmatched junction bases numbered 4, after V lost 2 bases and J lost 2 bases. Germline CDR1 is MNHNS and CDR2 is SASEGT. The CDR3 is 16 residues long.